The 17 T cell receptor beta chains below all came from one sample that was sequenced in a study of human T cells and chemical hapten exposure. Time point denoted: patch test 2, 6 weeks after DPC sensitization. The sample's treatment: therapeutic diphenylcyclopropenone sensitization with weekly scalp DPC. TCRdb redid the calling of the RACE reads with MiXCR, one entry per CDR3 protein. The table shows 110,000 to 150,000 distinct CDR3 sequences, with 12% occurring only once. The sequences come from whole blood, collected in connection with sensitization to the hapten diphenylcyclopropenone (DPC). All receptors come from a woman aged 45-59 years with alopecia areata. Some clones in this sample may be carry-over from other donors' samples.

This clonotype turned up a few times. The gene calls are TRBV4-1 and TRBJ2-1; possible D gene TRBD2, 6 bases. Between the trimmed V and J ends, which lost 1 base and 5 bases, there was a span of 18 bases. Germline CDR1 is MGHRA and CDR2 is YSYEKL. The CDR3 runs to 17 residues. The DNA of the CDR3 is TGCGCCAGCAGCCAAGCATTAACGGGAGCGGGTCACAATGAGCAGTTCTTC. Protein product: CASSQALTGAGHNEQFF.

For the CDR3, the DNA is TGCGCCAGCAGCCCCCTCGGGAACAATTCACCCCTCCACTTT. Its protein is CASSPLGNNSPLHF. V usage is TRBV4-1 and J usage is TRBJ1-6; the D is unclear. The V end lost 4 bases, the J end lost 7 bases, and 11 bases lay between the germline ends. The CDR3 length is 14 residues. In germline, CDR1 is MGHRA, CDR2 YSYEKL.

This clonotype was recorded a few times. The chain employs TRBV5-1 and TRBJ2-1; a weak D match, TRBD2 (6 bases). V was shortened by 2 bases and J by 0 bases, with 9 bases between the two germline ends. This CDR3 is built from 15 residues. The V gene's germline CDR1 is SGHRS and CDR2 YFSETQ. CDR3 region: CASSFDGSSYNEQFF. The CDR3 DNA reads as TGCGCCAGCAGCTTCGACGGGAGCTCCTACAATGAGCAGTTCTTC.

This clonotype has ten or more counts. V and J are TRBV29-1 and TRBJ1-2; the match to TRBD1 covers 9 bases. The CDR3 extends over 13 amino acids. J gave up 5 bases and V 0 bases, and 1 base lay outside the gene matches. Germline CDR1 SQVTM, CDR2 ANQGSEA. DNA of the CDR3: TGCAGCGTTGAAGAACAGGGGGCTTATGGCTACACCTTC. As protein: CSVEEQGAYGYTF. Based on the CDR3 plus reference TRBV29-1 and TRBJ1-2, the full variable domain is SAVISQKPSRDICQRGTSLTIQCQVDSQVTMMFWYRQQPGQSLTLIATANQGSEATYESGFVIDKFPISRPNLTFSTLTVSNMSPEDSSIYLCSVEEQGAYGYTFGSGTRLTVV.

This chain links TRBV12-3 or TRBV12-4 with TRBJ2-7; D might be TRBD1 or TRBD2, each matching 5 bases. This CDR3 comprises 14 residues. V was clipped by 3 bases and J by 3 bases, with 12 bases between them. In nucleotides, the CDR3 is TGTGCCAGCAGTTTTTCGGGGCCAGGCTACGAGCAGTACTTC. Protein product: CASSFSGPGYEQYF.

A few counts support this clonotype. The chain carries TRBV14 and TRBJ1-1, with D possibly being TRBD1 (6 bases). V gave up 2 bases and J gave up 4 bases, with 17 bases separating them. This CDR3 contains 16 residues. Germline V gene lookup returns CDR1 SGHDN and CDR2 FVKESK. The CDR3 DNA sequence: TGTGCCAGCAGCCAAAGTTTTGCGGGGGCGCCCACTGAAGCTTTCTTT. Encoded protein: CASSQSFAGAPTEAFF.

This clonotype was seen ten or more times. The gene calls are TRBV20-1 and TRBJ1-5; D gene uncertain. This CDR3 is built from 13 residues. From germline, CDR1 is DFQATT and CDR2 SNEGSKA (reference sequence). V was trimmed by 3 bases and J by 4 bases, leaving 10 bases between them. This chain's CDR3 is CSAREDGNQPQHF. CDR3 DNA: TGCAGTGCTAGGGAGGATGGGAATCAGCCCCAGCATTTT.

The chain joins TRBV29-1 to TRBJ2-2, with 8 bases identical to TRBD2. The CDR3 totals 16 residues. Germline assignment: CDR1 SQVTM and CDR2 ANQGSEA. J was trimmed by 5 bases and V by 8 bases; bases with no gene match: 16. CDR3 amino acids: CSPPAAAGVRTGELFF. The DNA of the CDR3 is TGCAGCCCCCCGGCAGCAGCGGGAGTTAGAACCGGGGAGCTGTTTTTT.

This clonotype turned up a few times. V and J are TRBV20-1 and TRBJ2-1; D ambiguous. CDR1 is DFQATT, CDR2 SNEGSKA, per germline (reference sequence). Trimming took off 6 bases at V and 9 bases at J, with 15 bases between the two ends. The CDR3 is 12 amino acids. CDR3 region: CSAPERLSEQFF. In DNA form, the CDR3 reads TGCAGTGCCCCGGAGCGTCTCAGTGAGCAGTTCTTC.

The gene calls are TRBV9 and TRBJ1-5; TRBD1 matches at 10 bases. The junction had 7 bases not matched to a gene; V was cut back by 3 bases and J by 7 bases. Looked up from germline, CDR1 is SGDLS and CDR2 is YYNGEE. CDR3 length: 15 residues. CDR3: CASSARGQGEQPQHF. CDR3 nucleotides: TGTGCCAGCAGCGCCCGAGGACAGGGGGAGCAGCCCCAGCATTTT.

This clonotype was seen at least ten times. The rearrangement uses TRBV6-2 or TRBV6-3 and TRBJ2-3, with D possibly matching TRBD2 (6 bases). The CDR3 covers 15 residues. CDR1 is MNHEY, CDR2 SVGEGT, per germline. V shed 2 bases and J shed 4 bases, with 13 bases lying between them. The CDR3, as DNA: TGTGCCAGCAGTTACATTACCCCGGGGGCAGATACGCAGTATTTT. Its protein product is CASSYITPGADTQYF.

This clonotype was seen more than once but under ten times. The V call is TRBV28, the J call TRBJ1-3; D gene ambiguous. Germline V lookup: CDR1 MDHEN, CDR2 SYDVKM. Trimming removed 6 bases at V and 0 bases at J, with 18 bases between. The CDR3 extends over 17 amino acids. Here the CDR3 reads CASRPRRRIGSGNTIYF. The CDR3 nucleotides read TGTGCCAGCAGGCCCCGGAGGCGTATAGGCTCTGGAAACACCATATATTTT.

V and J are TRBV5-4 and TRBJ2-7, with TRBD2 identical over 9 bases. The CDR3 totals 13 residues. V lost 4 bases, J lost 5 bases, and 4 bases stayed unmatched. Per germline, CDR1 SGHNT and CDR2 YYREEE (reference sequence). CDR3 bases: TGTGCCAGCAGCGTTAGCGGGAGCCACGAGCAGTACTTC. Protein product: CASSVSGSHEQYF.

This clonotype appeared many times. The J gene is TRBJ2-3, the V gene TRBV7-8; D remains ambiguous. In germline, CDR1 is SGHVS, CDR2 FQNEAQ. V was clipped by 4 bases and J by 0 bases, with 11 bases between them. The CDR3 is 15 residues long. CDR3: CASSSRLVSTDTQYF. The DNA for the CDR3 is TGTGCCAGCAGCTCCCGACTCGTTAGCACAGATACGCAGTATTTT.

The table lists this clonotype with a few counts. The rearrangement links TRBV29-1 to TRBJ1-2; a possible D gene is TRBD1 (5 bases). Trimming shortened V by 3 bases and J by 5 bases, and 13 bases separated the two germline ends. The length of the CDR3 is 13 residues. Germline V CDR1 and CDR2: SQVTM, ANQGSEA. CDR3 residues: CSVDDAGPYGYTF. CDR3 bases: TGCAGCGTTGACGACGCAGGGCCTTATGGCTACACCTTC.

This clonotype was detected only a few times. The V and J genes are TRBV29-1 and TRBJ2-7; TRBD1 matches 8 bases. This CDR3 spans 14 amino acids. The germline gives CDR1 SQVTM, CDR2 ANQGSEA. Unmatched junction bases numbered 8, after V lost 2 bases and J lost 5 bases. CDR3: CSVESGTGYNEQYF. As DNA, the CDR3 is TGCAGCGTTGAATCCGGGACAGGTTATAACGAGCAGTACTTC.

The chain recombines TRBV6-1 with TRBJ2-5; D may match TRBD1 or TRBD2 (5 bases each). Trimming left V 6 bases short and J 1 base short, with 15 bases between. CDR3 length: 15 residues. In germline, CDR1 is MNHNS, CDR2 SASEGT. CDR3 sequence: CASSQAGAGQETQYF. DNA of the CDR3: TGTGCCAGCAGCCAAGCCGGGGCTGGCCAAGAGACCCAGTACTTC.